This T cell receptor beta chain comes out of a study of CD8+CD57+ T cells in acquired aplastic anemia (dated by TCRdb to 2016 to 2018). Some background on the complete study: On average, sorted CD4+ and CD8+ cells yielded approximately 3 ug of extracted DNA, with a range of roughly 0.18 to 30 ug. Mean read counts for healthy donor samples were roughly 10 million for CD4+ cells and 11 million to 14 million for CD8+ cells. Paper-wide results and their limitations: Around 30 CD8+ CDR3 sequences were shared between patients and controls but appeared highly expressed in patients and within their immunodominant clones. Patients and healthy controls showed no significant difference in CD8+ Simpson's diversity (P=0.060).

Profiling of TCR beta VDJ combinations and CDR3 sequences used genomic DNA as the template. An Illumina HiSeq 2000 was the platform used for TCR repertoire sequencing. Per the authors' processing: TRBV/TRBJ rearrangement plots, CDR3 size and DJ length profiles, and Simpson's diversity index were used to evaluate the repertoires. The most abundant DNA sequence in the deep sequencing data was taken as the immunodominant clone. CDR3 amino acid sequences were checked for sharing between subjects and were compared against published repertoires and the VDJdb database. Using fastp at Q25 and MiXCR, TCRdb reprocessed the public reads and kept productive beta chains. Every CDR3 protein is listed once, alongside the most common genes and DNA of its rows. These V and J calls are TCRdb output, not the study's own analysis. This sample is represented by 130,000 or so distinct CDR3 sequences; roughly two fifths of them were singletons. The ten largest clones add up to 8.4% of the sample.

Regarding this clonotype: Its target antigen remains unknown. It has no much larger one-base neighbor in the sample; base qualities were not kept.

At the junction V is shortened by 8 bases and J by 7 bases; bases outside the gene matches: 7. Counted from cysteine to phenylalanine, this CDR3 has 13 amino acids. CDR3 DNA is the only sequence kept; it has 39 bases, read in frame from the first base. The germline V gene encodes CDR1 MGHDK and CDR2 SYGVNS. In this study, sorted CD4+ and CD8+ T cells from the blood of healthy subjects and of severe aplastic anemia patients had their TCR repertoires deep-sequenced. Ficoll-Paque density gradient centrifugation was used to isolate peripheral blood mononuclear cells. Before DNA extraction, CD4+ and CD8+ T cells were sorted by FACS or by magnetic beads.

The sample was sorted CD4+, CD8+, or CD8+CD57+ T cells (not recorded which) from PBMCs. Recombination linked TRBV25-1 to TRBJ2-7; 11 bases in the junction line up with TRBD2. This sequence was found in a human donor in good health, serving as a control. The nucleotide sequence is TGTGCCAGCCAGACTAGCGGGGTCGGGGAGCAGTACTTC. Translation gives CASQTSGVGEQYF.